The present entry profiles one TCR beta chain with its context. Its antigen is undetermined. The data belong to a study of glioma-infiltrating T cells. Study-level points and caveats: CDR3 overlap between tissue and blood was very small. Tissue-blood divergence was below expectation in non-neoplastic patients, above in gliomas.

The iRepertoire nested amplicon-rescue multiplex PCR amplified TCR alpha and beta CDR3s from RNA. One-step reverse transcription and amplification started from approximately 100-400 ng of tissue mRNA or PBMC total RNA. TCRdb reprocessed the multiplex PCR reads via MiXCR and lists one record per CDR3 protein. The sample carries roughly 100,000 distinct CDR3 sequences, roughly 30% recorded once. The receptor was isolated from a human donor with low-grade glioma or glioblastoma, undergoing nonglioma brain surgery, or in good health (not recorded which). Specimen: glioma tissue, nonneoplastic brain tissue, or PBMCs (not recorded which).

CDR3 DNA: TGTGCCAGCAGTGAAGAACTCAAGGGCCGCGAGCAGTACTTC. Its translation: CASSEELKGREQYF. The rearrangement links TRBV2 to TRBJ2-7; D not certain. V gave up 1 base and J gave up 6 bases, with 13 bases separating them. This CDR3 has 14 residues. The germline gives CDR1 SNHLY, CDR2 FYNNEI.